This TCR beta chain was captured by sequencing in a study of vaccination effects on CD4 cells after COVID-19. Antigen-specific CD4+ T cells expanded by the ViraFEST assay with viral peptide pools were then sequenced. The authors isolated CD4+ T cells after more than eight days of culture. The assay was immunoSEQ multiplex PCR, and TCRdb's table has in-frame clones only and misses some. The profile covers about 14,000 clones, with over 65% appearing a single time and roughly 25% taken by the ten largest. The CDR3 sequence is 15 residues long. Germline CDR1 and CDR2: ENHRY and SYGVKD. Unmatched junction bases numbered 10, after V lost 6 bases and J lost 4 bases. Comment on this clone: Antigen specificity is unknown.

The clonotype was recovered from a human donor who received a COVID-19 vaccine. The gene calls are TRBV10-3 and TRBJ1-1, with 8 positions matching TRBD1. This sample comprised CD4+ T cells from PBMCs cultured with HCoV-229E spike peptides, obtained before COVID-19 vaccination. The CDR3 DNA sequence: TGTGCCATCAGGCATTACAGGGGGGCGGGCACTGAAGCTTTCTTT. Encoded protein: CAIRHYRGAGTEAFF.